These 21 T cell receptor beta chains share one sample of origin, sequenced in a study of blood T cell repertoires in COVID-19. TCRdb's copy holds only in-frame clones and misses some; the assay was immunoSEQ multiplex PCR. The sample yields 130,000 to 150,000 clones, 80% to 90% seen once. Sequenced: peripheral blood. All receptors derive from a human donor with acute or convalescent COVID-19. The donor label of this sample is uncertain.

CDR3 DNA: TGTGCCAGCAGACAGGCTCTGGGGCAAGAGACCCAGTACTTC. This gives the protein CASRQALGQETQYF. The J gene is TRBJ2-5, the V gene TRBV21-1; the D segment call TRBD1 is taken from the table without a DNA check. TRBV21-1 constitutes a pseudogene. CDR3 length: 14 residues.

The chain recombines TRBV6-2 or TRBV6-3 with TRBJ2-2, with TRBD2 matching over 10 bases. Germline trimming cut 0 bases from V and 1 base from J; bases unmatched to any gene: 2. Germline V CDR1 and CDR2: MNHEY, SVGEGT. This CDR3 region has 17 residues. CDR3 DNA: TGTGCCAGCAGTTACTCGCCTAGCGGGGGGAACACCGGGGAGCTGTTTTTT. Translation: CASSYSPSGGNTGELFF.

CDR3 sequence reads: CASSTVTDSANTGELFF. CDR3 in DNA: TGTGCCAGTAGTACCGTGACGGACAGTGCGAACACCGGGGAGCTGTTTTTT. The chain recombines TRBV19 with TRBJ2-2, with D possibly being TRBD1 (6 bases). The CDR3 spans 17 residues. Germline lookup yields CDR1 LNHDA and CDR2 SQIVND (reference sequence). Trimming cost V 4 bases and J 0 bases, with 15 bases left between them.

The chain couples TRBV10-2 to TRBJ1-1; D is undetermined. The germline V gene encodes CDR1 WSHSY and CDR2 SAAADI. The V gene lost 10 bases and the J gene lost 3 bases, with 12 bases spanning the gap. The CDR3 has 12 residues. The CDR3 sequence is CATLQRDTEAFF. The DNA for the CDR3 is TGCGCCACCCTACAGAGGGACACTGAAGCTTTCTTT.

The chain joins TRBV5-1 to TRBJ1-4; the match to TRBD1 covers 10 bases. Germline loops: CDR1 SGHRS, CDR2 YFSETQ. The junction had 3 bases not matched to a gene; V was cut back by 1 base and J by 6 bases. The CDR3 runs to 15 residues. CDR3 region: CASSLSGTGDEKLFF. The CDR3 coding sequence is TGCGCCAGCAGCTTGTCGGGGACAGGGGATGAAAAACTGTTTTTT.

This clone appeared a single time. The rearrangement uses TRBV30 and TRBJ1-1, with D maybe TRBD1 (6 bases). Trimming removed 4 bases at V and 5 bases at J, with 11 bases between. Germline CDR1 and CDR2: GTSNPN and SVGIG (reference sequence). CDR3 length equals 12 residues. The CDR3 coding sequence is TGTGCCTGGATTCCACAGGGAACTGAAGCTTTCTTT. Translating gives CAWIPQGTEAFF.

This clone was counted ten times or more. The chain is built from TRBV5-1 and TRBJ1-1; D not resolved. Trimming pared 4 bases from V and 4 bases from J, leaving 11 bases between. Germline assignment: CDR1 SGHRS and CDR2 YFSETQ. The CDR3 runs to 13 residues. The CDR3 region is CASSPLVATEAFF. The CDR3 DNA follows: TGCGCCAGCAGCCCGTTGGTGGCCACTGAAGCTTTCTTT.

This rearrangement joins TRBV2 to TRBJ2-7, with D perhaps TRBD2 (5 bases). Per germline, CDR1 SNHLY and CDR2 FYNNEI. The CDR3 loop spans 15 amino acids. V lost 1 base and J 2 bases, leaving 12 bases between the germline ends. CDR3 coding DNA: TGTGCCAGCAGTGAAGGTGGCGGGCGAACCTACGAGCAGTACTTC. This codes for CASSEGGGRTYEQYF.

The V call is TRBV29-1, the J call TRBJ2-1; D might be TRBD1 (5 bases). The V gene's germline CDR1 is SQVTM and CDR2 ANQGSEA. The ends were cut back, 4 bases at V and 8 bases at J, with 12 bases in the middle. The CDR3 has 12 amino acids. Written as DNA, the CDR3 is TGCAGCGTTGGGCAGGGAAACTATGAGCAGTTCTTC. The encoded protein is CSVGQGNYEQFF.

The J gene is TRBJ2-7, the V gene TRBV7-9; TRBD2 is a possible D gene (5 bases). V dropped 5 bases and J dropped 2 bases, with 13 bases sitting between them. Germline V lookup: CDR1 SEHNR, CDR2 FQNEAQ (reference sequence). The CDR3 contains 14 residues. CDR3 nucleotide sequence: TGTGCCAGCAGCGATACTAGTGAGACCTACGAGCAGTACGTC. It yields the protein CASSDTSETYEQYV.

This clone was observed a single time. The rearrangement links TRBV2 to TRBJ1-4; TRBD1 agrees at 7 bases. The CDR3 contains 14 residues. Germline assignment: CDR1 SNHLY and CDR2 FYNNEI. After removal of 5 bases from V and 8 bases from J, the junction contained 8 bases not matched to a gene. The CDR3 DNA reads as TGTGCCAGCAGTTTACAGGGGAGAAAAGAAAAACTGTTTTTT. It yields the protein CASSLQGRKEKLFF. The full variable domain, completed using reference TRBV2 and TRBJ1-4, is EPEVTQTPSHQVTQMGQEVILRCVPISNHLYFYWYRQILGQKVEFLVSFYNNEISEKSEIFDDQFSVERPDGSNFTLKIRSTKLEDSAMYFCASSLQGRKEKLFFGSGTQLSVL.

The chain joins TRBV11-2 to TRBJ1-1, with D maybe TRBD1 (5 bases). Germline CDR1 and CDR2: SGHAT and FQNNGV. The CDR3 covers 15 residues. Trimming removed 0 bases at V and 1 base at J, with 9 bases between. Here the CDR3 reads CASSLEPGGNTEAFF. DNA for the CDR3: TGTGCCAGCAGCTTAGAACCGGGGGGGAACACTGAAGCTTTCTTT. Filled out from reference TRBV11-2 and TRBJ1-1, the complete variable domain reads EAGVAQSPRYKIIEKRQSVAFWCNPISGHATLYWYQQILGQGPKLLIQFQNNGVVDDSQLPKDRFSAERLKGVDSTLKIQPAKLEDSAVYLCASSLEPGGNTEAFFGQGTRLTVV.

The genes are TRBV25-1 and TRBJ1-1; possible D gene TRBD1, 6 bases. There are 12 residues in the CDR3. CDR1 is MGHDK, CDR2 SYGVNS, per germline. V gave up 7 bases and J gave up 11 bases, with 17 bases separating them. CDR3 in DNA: TGTGCCAGCATTGGGCAGGGGCAGAAGGCTTTCTTT. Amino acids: CASIGQGQKAFF.

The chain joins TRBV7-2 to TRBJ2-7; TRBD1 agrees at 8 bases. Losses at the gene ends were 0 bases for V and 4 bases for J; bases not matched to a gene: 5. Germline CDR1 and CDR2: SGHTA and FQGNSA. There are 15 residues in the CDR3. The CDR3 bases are TGTGCCAGCAGCTTAGCGGGACAGGATGGATACGAGCAGTACTTC. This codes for CASSLAGQDGYEQYF.

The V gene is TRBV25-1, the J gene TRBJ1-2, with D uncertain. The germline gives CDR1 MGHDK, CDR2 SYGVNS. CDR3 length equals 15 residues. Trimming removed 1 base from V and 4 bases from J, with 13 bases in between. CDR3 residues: CASSEWGGPRYGYTF. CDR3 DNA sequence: TGTGCCAGCAGTGAATGGGGAGGCCCGCGCTATGGCTACACCTTC.

CDR3 region: CASRPTAGYEQYF. The CDR3 DNA follows: TGTGCCAGCAGACCTACAGCGGGGTACGAGCAGTACTTC. The rearrangement links TRBV12-3 or TRBV12-4 to TRBJ2-7; 7 bases fit TRBD2. The V segment lost 6 bases and the J segment 4 bases; nucleotides outside the gene matches: 6. The CDR3 is made up of 13 amino acids.

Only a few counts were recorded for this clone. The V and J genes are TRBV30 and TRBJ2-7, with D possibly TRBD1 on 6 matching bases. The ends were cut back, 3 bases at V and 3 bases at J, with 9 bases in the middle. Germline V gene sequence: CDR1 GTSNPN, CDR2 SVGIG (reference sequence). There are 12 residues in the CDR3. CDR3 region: CAWSIQGYEQYF. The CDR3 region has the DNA TGTGCCTGGAGCATACAGGGCTACGAGCAGTACTTC.

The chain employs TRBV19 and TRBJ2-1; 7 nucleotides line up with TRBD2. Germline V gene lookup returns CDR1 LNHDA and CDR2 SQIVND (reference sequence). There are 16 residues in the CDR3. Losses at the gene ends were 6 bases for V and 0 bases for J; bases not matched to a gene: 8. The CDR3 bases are TGTGCCAGTAGGGGCGACACGGGGGGCTCCTACAATGAGCAGTTCTTC. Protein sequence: CASRGDTGGSYNEQFF. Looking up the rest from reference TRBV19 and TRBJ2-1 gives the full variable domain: DGGITQSPKYLFRKEGQNVTLSCEQNLNHDAMYWYRQDPGQGLRLIYYSQIVNDFQKGDIAEGYSVSREKKESFPLTVTSAQKNPTAFYLCASRGDTGGSYNEQFFGPGTRLTVL.

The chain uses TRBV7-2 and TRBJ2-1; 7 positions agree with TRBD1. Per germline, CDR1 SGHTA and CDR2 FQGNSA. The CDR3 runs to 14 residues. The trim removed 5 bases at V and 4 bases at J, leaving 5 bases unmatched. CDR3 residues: CASSRDSAYNEQFF. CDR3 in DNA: TGTGCCAGCAGCCGGGACAGTGCGTACAATGAGCAGTTCTTC.

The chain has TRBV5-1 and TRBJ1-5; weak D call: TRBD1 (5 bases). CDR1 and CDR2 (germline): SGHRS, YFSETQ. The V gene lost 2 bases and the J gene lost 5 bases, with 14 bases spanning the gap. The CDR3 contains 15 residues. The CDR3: CASSLSAGVDQPQHF. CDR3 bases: TGCGCCAGCAGCTTATCAGCGGGGGTAGATCAGCCCCAGCATTTT.

The CDR3 region is CASSWTGTGDAFF. The DNA for the CDR3 is TGTGCCAGCAGCTGGACCGGGACAGGGGATGCTTTCTTT. V usage is TRBV5-4 and J usage is TRBJ1-1, with TRBD1 matching 10 bases. The CDR3 length is 13 residues. Germline CDR1 reads SGHNT; CDR2 reads YYREEE (reference sequence). The V segment lost 3 bases and the J segment 11 bases; nucleotides outside the gene matches: 7.